This T cell receptor beta chain comes out of a study of T cells in Graves' hyperthyroidism and ophthalmopathy. Study in general: Before any treatment, at initial diagnosis, peripheral blood was collected. Study-wide points: A model using 13 V-J features told ophthalmopathy apart from stable hyperthyroidism. In the blood, most expanded thyroid clonotypes above 0.001 appeared as well.

Patients with uncontrolled infections, other autoimmune diseases, pregnancy or lactation were excluded. It was RNA transcripts that yielded the amplified TCR beta CDR3 regions. The TCR CDR3 first-round RT-PCR relied on the HTBI primer set. TCRdb reprocessed the multiplex PCR reads with MiXCR, giving one entry per CDR3 protein. Found here are about 610,000 distinct CDR3 sequences, 16% of them singletons; the top ten hold about 3.5%. The CDR3 consists of 12 residues. Trimming removed 6 bases from V and 8 bases from J; junction bases left unmatched: 6. The V gene's germline CDR1 is DFQATT and CDR2 SNEGSKA (reference sequence). This clonotype showed up just a few times. Its matching antigen is unknown.

The clonotype originates from a woman in her thirties or forties with Graves' ophthalmopathy. This sequence joins TRBV20-1 and TRBJ2-4; 8 positions match TRBD2. The sample consisted of blood. CDR3 in amino acids: CSARPGGDIQYF. The CDR3 bases are TGCAGTGCCCGGCCGGGGGGGGACATTCAGTACTTC.